These 2 T cell receptor beta chains were all obtained from the same sample, sequenced in a study of T cell repertoires in ileal Crohn's disease. Libraries were prepared by immunoSEQ multiplex PCR; TCRdb keeps only in-frame clonotypes and omits some of them. The sample carries more than 15,000 clones, approximately 60% recorded once. The source material was ileal tissue. The origin of the receptors is an adult with Crohn's disease.

The chain combines TRBV11-3 with TRBJ2-1, with D possibly matching TRBD2 (6 bases). This CDR3 is 17 amino acids long. The ends were cut back, 5 bases at V and 0 bases at J, with 17 bases in the middle. CDR1 SGHNT and CDR2 YENEEA come from the germline V gene. CDR3 loop: CASSNPGLLSSYNEQFF. Written as DNA, the CDR3 is TGTGCCAGCAGCAACCCGGGACTTCTGAGCTCCTACAATGAGCAGTTCTTC.

The V gene is TRBV7-2, the J gene TRBJ2-7; the match to TRBD1 covers 8 bases. V lost 1 base, J lost 3 bases, and 8 bases stayed unmatched. Germline V CDR1 and CDR2: SGHTA, FQGNSA. This CDR3 region has 16 residues. The chain's CDR3 is CASSLGGTGTGYEQYF. Here the CDR3 DNA reads TGTGCCAGCAGCTTAGGAGGTACCGGGACAGGCTACGAGCAGTACTTC.